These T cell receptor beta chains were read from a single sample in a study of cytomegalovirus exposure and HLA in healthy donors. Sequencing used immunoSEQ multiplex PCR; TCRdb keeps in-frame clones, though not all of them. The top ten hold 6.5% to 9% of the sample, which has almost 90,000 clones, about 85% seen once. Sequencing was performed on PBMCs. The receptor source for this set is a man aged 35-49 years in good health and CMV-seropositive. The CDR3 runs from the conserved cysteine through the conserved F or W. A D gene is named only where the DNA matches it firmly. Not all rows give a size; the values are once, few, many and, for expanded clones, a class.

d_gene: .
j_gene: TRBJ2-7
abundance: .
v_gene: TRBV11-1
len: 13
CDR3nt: TGTGCCAGCAGCTTAGCATTGGGGGGAGAGCAGTACTTC
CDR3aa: CASSLALGGEQYF

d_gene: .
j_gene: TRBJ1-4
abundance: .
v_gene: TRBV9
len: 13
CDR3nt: TGTGCCAGCAGCGTAGGAGGGCACGAAAAACTGTTTTTT
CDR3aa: CASSVGGHEKLFF

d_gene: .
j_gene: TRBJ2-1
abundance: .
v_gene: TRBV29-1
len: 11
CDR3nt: TGCAGCGCCGAACTGTACAATGAGCAGTTCTTC
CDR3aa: CSAELYNEQFF

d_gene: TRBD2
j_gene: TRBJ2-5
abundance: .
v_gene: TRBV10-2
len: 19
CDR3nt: TGCGCCAGCAGTGAGGCGGGACTCACCGGACTAGCGGGAGTTGAGACCCAGTACTTC
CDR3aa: CASSEAGLTGLAGVETQYF

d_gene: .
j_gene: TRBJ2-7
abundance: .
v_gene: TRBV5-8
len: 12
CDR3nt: TGTGCCAATACGCGGATTTTCTACGAGCAGTACTTC
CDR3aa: CANTRIFYEQYF

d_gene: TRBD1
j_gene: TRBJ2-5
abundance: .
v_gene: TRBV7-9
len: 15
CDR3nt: TGTTCCAGCAGCTTAGTAAAGGGACAGCAAGAGACCCAGTACTTC
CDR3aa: CSSSLVKGQQETQYF

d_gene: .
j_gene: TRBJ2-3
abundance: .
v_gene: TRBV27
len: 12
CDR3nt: TGTGCCAGCACTAGCAGCACAGATACGCAGTATTTT
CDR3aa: CASTSSTDTQYF

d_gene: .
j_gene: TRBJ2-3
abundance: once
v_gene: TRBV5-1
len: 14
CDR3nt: TGCGCCAGCAGCTTGGTTCCGGGGACAGATACGCAGTATTTT
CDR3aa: CASSLVPGTDTQYF

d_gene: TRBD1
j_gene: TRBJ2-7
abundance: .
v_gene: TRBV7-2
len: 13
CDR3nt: TGTGCCAGCAGGGACAGGGCTTCCTACGAGCAGTACTTC
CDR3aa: CASRDRASYEQYF

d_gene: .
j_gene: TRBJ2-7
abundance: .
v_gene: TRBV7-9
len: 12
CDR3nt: TGTTCCAGCAGCTTAGCCCAGGGCGAGCAGTACTTC
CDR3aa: CSSSLAQGEQYF

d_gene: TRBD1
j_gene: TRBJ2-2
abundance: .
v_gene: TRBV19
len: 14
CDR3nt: TGTGCCTCGGGGACAGGGGGCGAAGGCGGGGAGCTGTTTTTT
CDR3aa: CASGTGGEGGELFF

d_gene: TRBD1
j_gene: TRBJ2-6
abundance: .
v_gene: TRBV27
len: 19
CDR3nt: TGTGCCAGCAGTTTATCTATGACAGGGGTCATCTCTGGGGCCAACGTCCTGACTTTC
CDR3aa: CASSLSMTGVISGANVLTF

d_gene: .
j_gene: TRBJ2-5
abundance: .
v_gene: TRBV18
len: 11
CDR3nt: TGTGCCAGCTCACCAGGCGAGGCCCAGTACTTC
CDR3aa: CASSPGEAQYF

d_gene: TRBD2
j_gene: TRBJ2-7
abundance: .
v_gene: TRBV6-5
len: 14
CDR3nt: TGTGCCAGCAGCCCGACCGGGACTATGTACGAGCAGTACTTC
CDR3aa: CASSPTGTMYEQYF

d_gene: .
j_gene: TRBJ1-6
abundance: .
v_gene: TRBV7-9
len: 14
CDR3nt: TGTGCCAGCAGCTACGGGGAAGTTGATTCACCCCTCCACTTT
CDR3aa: CASSYGEVDSPLHF

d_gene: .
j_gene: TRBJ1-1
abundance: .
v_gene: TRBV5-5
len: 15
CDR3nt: TGTGCCAGCAGCTTGAGGGCGAGGGAGAACACTGAAGCTTTCTTT
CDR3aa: CASSLRARENTEAFF

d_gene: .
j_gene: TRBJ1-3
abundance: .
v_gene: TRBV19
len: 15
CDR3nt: TGTGCCAGTAGTACCAGACAGAGCTCTGGAAACACCATATATTTT
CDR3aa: CASSTRQSSGNTIYF

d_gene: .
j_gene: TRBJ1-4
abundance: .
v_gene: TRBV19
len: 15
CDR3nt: TGTGCCAGTAGTAACGTAGGGCAGGGAGGTGAAAAACTGTTTTTT
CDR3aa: CASSNVGQGGEKLFF

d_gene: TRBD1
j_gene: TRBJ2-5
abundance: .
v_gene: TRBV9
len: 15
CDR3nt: TGTGCCAGCAGCGTAGGGCAGGGGGCAAGAGAGACCCAGTACTTC
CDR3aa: CASSVGQGARETQYF

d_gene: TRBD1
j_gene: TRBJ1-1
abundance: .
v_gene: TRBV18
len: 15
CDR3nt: TGTGCCAGCTCACCGGGACAGGGATCGAACACTGAAGCTTTCTTT
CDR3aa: CASSPGQGSNTEAFF

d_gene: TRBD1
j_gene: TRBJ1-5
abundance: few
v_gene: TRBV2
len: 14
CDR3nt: TGTGCCAGCAGGGCAACAGGGGGTCATCAGCCCCAGCATTTT
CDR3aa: CASRATGGHQPQHF

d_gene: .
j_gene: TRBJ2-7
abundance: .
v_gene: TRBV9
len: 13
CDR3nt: TGTGCCAGCAGCTCAGAGAGGAGCTACGAGCAGTACTTC
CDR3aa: CASSSERSYEQYF

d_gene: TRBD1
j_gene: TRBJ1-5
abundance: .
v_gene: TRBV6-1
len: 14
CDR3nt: TGTGCCAGCAGTAGCCGGGACAGGACTCAGCCCCAGCATTTT
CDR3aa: CASSSRDRTQPQHF

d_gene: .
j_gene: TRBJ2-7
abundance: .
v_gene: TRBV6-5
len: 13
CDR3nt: TGTGCCAGCAGTCGCGCGAGCTCCTACGAGCAGTACTTC
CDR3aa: CASSRASSYEQYF